This is a list of T cell receptor beta chains from one sample in a study of OX40 agonist ivuxolimab in advanced cancers. TCRdb keeps only in-frame clones here, not all; method: immunoSEQ multiplex PCR. Among about 17,000 clones listed, about nine tenths were seen once. Sequencing was performed on CD4+ or CD8+ T cells sorted from blood, taken in a trial of the OX40 agonist ivuxolimab. The receptors were sampled from an adult with an advanced solid tumor such as melanoma, head and neck, liver or kidney cancer. CDR3s include the opening cysteine and the closing phenylalanine or tryptophan. The D gene is left open where the match is weak. Clone size appears in some rows only: once, few, many, or a class for an expanded clone.

CDR3 protein | CDR3 DNA | D gene | J gene | V gene | clone size
CASTAGLGSGELFF | TGTGCCAGTACGGCAGGGCTCGGTAGCGGGGAGCTGTTTTTT | - | TRBJ2-2 | TRBV19 | -
CASSVVGTGGYEQYF | TGTGCCAGCAGTGTCGTAGGGACAGGGGGCTACGAGCAGTACTTC | TRBD1 | TRBJ2-7 | TRBV27 | -
CASSPGPYEQYF | TGTGCCAGCAGCCCTGGACCCTACGAGCAGTACTTC | - | TRBJ2-7 | TRBV9 | -
CASRFGTGGGYGYTF | TGTGCCAGCAGGTTCGGGACAGGGGGCGGCTATGGCTACACCTTC | TRBD1 | TRBJ1-2 | TRBV27 | -
CAISEGQGHTGELFF | TGTGCCATCAGTGAAGGACAGGGGCACACCGGGGAGCTGTTTTTT | TRBD1 | TRBJ2-2 | TRBV10-3 | few
CSVAESGYEQYF | TGCAGCGTTGCGGAATCGGGCTACGAGCAGTACTTC | - | TRBJ2-7 | TRBV29-1 | -
CASSSQLAVNNNEQFF | TGTGCCAGCAGCTCCCAACTAGCGGTGAATAACAATGAGCAGTTCTTC | TRBD2 | TRBJ2-1 | TRBV7-3 | -
CASSAEPGRVTEAFF | TGTGCCAGCAGTGCCGAGCCTGGCAGGGTCACTGAAGCTTTCTTT | - | TRBJ1-1 | TRBV6-1 | -
CSVVPSQFGLPEIGYTF | TGCAGCGTTGTTCCCTCCCAATTCGGACTGCCCGAGATAGGCTACACCTTC | - | TRBJ1-2 | TRBV29-1 | -
CASSEDRWTTEAFF | TGTGCCAGCAGTGAGGACAGGTGGACCACTGAAGCTTTCTTT | TRBD1 | TRBJ1-1 | TRBV6-1 | -
CASSSGAYEQYF | TGTGCCAGCAGCTCCGGAGCCTACGAGCAGTACTTC | - | TRBJ2-7 | TRBV7-8 | -
CSVEDGTSGYYEQYF | TGCAGCGTTGAGGACGGGACTAGCGGGTACTACGAGCAGTACTTC | TRBD2 | TRBJ2-7 | TRBV29-1 | -
CASSMTSGALPRRYF | TGTGCCAGTAGTATGACTAGCGGGGCCCTTCCGCGTCGGTATTTT | TRBD2 | TRBJ2-3 | TRBV19 | -
CASSTQRSREQFF | TGTGCCAGCAGTACCCAGAGATCGCGGGAGCAGTTCTTC | - | TRBJ2-1 | TRBV6-5 | -
CASSVAGGVYGYTF | TGTGCCAGCAGCGTGGCAGGGGGAGTCTATGGCTACACCTTC | TRBD1 | TRBJ1-2 | TRBV9 | -
CASSLVTSGRSEQYF | TGTGCCAGCAGCTTAGTTACTAGCGGGAGAAGCGAGCAGTACTTC | TRBD2 | TRBJ2-7 | TRBV13 | -
CASSHRGGVGSNEQFF | TGCGCCAGCAGCCATCGCGGGGGAGTTGGATCCAATGAGCAGTTCTTC | TRBD2 | TRBJ2-1 | TRBV4-1 | -
CAISEDRGTYEQYF | TGTGCCATCAGTGAGGACAGGGGTACCTACGAGCAGTACTTC | TRBD1 | TRBJ2-7 | TRBV10-3 | -
CASSPWGDTQYF | TGTGCCAGCAGCCCTTGGGGAGATACGCAGTATTTT | - | TRBJ2-3 | TRBV4-2 | -
CASSFGLAGGWLTETQYF | TGTGCCAGCAGTTTTGGACTAGCGGGAGGGTGGTTGACAGAGACCCAGTACTTC | TRBD2 | TRBJ2-5 | TRBV27 | -
CASSELPGNYGYTF | TGTGCCAGCAGTGAACTCCCCGGTAACTATGGCTACACCTTC | - | TRBJ1-2 | TRBV6-1 | -
CASSDTSGKRSYNEQFF | TGTGCCAGCAGCGATACTAGCGGGAAAAGGTCCTACAATGAGCAGTTCTTC | TRBD2 | TRBJ2-1 | TRBV9 | -
CAGTSGSPDTQYF | TGTGCTGGGACTAGCGGGAGCCCAGATACGCAGTATTTT | TRBD2 | TRBJ2-3 | TRBV30 | -
CASSLGTEAFF | TGTGCCAGCAGCTTGGGAACTGAAGCTTTCTTT | - | TRBJ1-1 | TRBV11-2 | -
CAKERGSYGYTF | TGTGCCAAGGAGAGGGGCTCCTATGGCTACACCTTC | - | TRBJ1-2 | TRBV2 | -